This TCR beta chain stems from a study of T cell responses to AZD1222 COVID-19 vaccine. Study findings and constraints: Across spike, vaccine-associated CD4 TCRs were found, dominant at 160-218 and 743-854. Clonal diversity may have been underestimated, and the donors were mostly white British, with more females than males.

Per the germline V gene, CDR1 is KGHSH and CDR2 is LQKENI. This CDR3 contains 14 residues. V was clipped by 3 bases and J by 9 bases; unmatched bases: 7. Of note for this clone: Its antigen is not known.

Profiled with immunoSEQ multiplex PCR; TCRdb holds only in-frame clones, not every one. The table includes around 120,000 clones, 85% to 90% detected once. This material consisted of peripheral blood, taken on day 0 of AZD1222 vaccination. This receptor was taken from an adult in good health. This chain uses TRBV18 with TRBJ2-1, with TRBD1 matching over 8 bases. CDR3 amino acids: CASSPGQGVGEQFF. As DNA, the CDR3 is TGTGCCAGCTCACCCGGACAGGGAGTGGGTGAGCAGTTCTTC.